This TCR beta chain is from a study of cytomegalovirus exposure and HLA in healthy donors listed by TCRdb under 2017. In terms of the full investigation: In an earlier analysis of roughly 590 of the donors, 276 Gb of sequence data and 90 million to 120 million unique TCR beta sequences from roughly 180 million T cells were reported. Roughly 300 gigabases of sequencing data and 91 million or so unique TCR sequences made up an early release that covered about 640 HLA-typed donors. Among the roughly 400 genotyped donors, around 81% belonged to the genetic ancestry cluster associated with self-reported Caucasian donors. The study aimed to test whether cataloging public T cell receptors could reveal signatures of past pathogen exposure. The study profiled the T cell repertoires of about 720 subjects by immunosequencing and related them to cytomegalovirus serostatus. Besides the first cohort of 550 to 750 subjects, a separate validation cohort made up of over 100 different subjects was used. High-throughput TCR immunosequencing, statistical association of individual TCRs with disease status, and machine learning were combined to predict cytomegalovirus infection status. A later analysis re-analyzed previously published TCR beta repertoires from hundreds of donors and added high-resolution HLA genotyping to study TCR occurrence patterns. The later analysis used no new phenotypic data to find candidate immune exposures, relying instead on TCR beta sequences and their occurrence across donors. In an earlier analysis of around 540 of the donors, high-throughput TCR beta sequencing was used to judge whether each TCR beta V gene segment behaved as functional or pseudogenic. Donor age, sex, ethnicity and CMV serostatus were collected together with the repertoire data. A later genetic analysis used genome-wide SNP genotypes for about 55% of the 666 donors, treating that subset as a discovery cohort. Every discovery cohort repertoire had been produced on one sequencing platform. HLA typing included class I and class II loci at four-digit resolution. The number of donors typed differed by locus, with 629-630 for A, B, C, DRB1 and DQB1, roughly 550 for DQA1, about 610 for DPA1, and 472 for DPB1. A handful of DR-DQ haplotypes were handled as single units for association and clustering because linkage in the cohort was strong. On average, about 240,000 unique TCR beta nucleotide sequences were sequenced per donor among more than 350 genotyped donors of the cohort, with roughly 20% of those sequences being non-productive.

This clone came up a few times. Which antigen it targets is not known. No much larger clone exists at a distance of one base, and base qualities are not known. The CDR3 runs 19 amino acids, cysteine and phenylalanine included. Only CDR3 DNA remains: 57 bases, in frame from the first base. V is trimmed back by 4 bases and J by 0 bases, and the junction contains 9 bases that no gene match accounts for. According to the germline V gene (reference sequence), CDR1 reads SGHAT and CDR2 reads FQDESV. Study-wide findings and limitations: The classifier was reported to diagnose cytomegalovirus status with high specificity and sensitivity in both the original cohort and the validation cohort. Because counts were too low, about 18 rarely observed V segments, including chromosome 9 orphons, were excluded from the earlier analysis of 587 of the donors. The study listed 164 TCR beta chains as associated with cytomegalovirus. Presence/absence analyses assumed roughly uniform sequencing depth across donors, an assumption that may not hold. It was suggested by the authors that the approach could potentially be generalized to other disease states and immunological phenotypes. An earlier analysis of approximately 540 of the donors showed that most TCR beta V segments appeared in productive rearrangements either about 87% or about 30% of the time, which broadly matched IMGT annotations. A further reported finding was that TCR beta sequences accurately predicted the HLA-A and HLA-B alleles for most subjects in the first cohort. The 87-base-pair reads could not distinguish some IMGT-functional V segments, including TRBV6-2 and TRBV6-3, so those segments were excluded. In a later analysis, the rate of TCR association differed among HLA loci, with DRB1 alleles having the most associated TCRs and HLA-C alleles having the fewest. For the cohort, immune exposure information was limited to CMV serostatus. In a later analysis, HLA-associated TCR beta chains were found to be more clonally expanded and to have lower generation probabilities than equally common non-associated chains. V-gene and J-gene trimming of TCR beta chains was associated with a missense DCLRE1C variant in a later genetic analysis, and the association was replicated in an independent cohort. Because HLA typing was unavailable for some donors at each locus, only the typed subset was used in association tests. According to a later genetic analysis, donors in an Asian-associated ancestry cluster had fewer N-insertions in productive TCRs than the approximately 630-donor mean. Correlated functional status among segregating V segments might reflect linkage disequilibrium, but an unknown experimental factor could not be ruled out. When HLA alleles, especially DR and DQ, strongly co-occurred, TCR associations were difficult to assign to individual alleles. In vitro tests confirmed that a few of the cytomegalovirus-associated TCR beta chains recognize cytomegalovirus antigens. Most TCR sequences were seen in very few donors, while some public TCRs were found in many individuals. In a later analysis, over 15,000 TCR beta sequences were associated with specific HLA alleles at a false discovery rate of 0.05. A later analysis found that most CMV-associated TCR beta chains appeared HLA-restricted, with HLA associations seemingly driven largely by CMV exposure. A group of highly shared sequence variants was considered likely to be a technical artifact of the sequencing pipeline. Only TCR beta chains were sequenced in this cohort, and the absence of alpha or paired-chain data limited detectable features. In a later analysis, several top co-occurrence clusters were reported to appear linked to parvovirus B19, influenza, CMV and Epstein-Barr virus.

In total, around 600 healthy bone marrow donors made up the cohort. All cohort members were sampled while nominally healthy, although unrecorded immune exposures were likely present. The donor was CMV seronegative and belonged to the group of more than 300 seronegative cohort members. Every donor gave a peripheral blood sample, and the peripheral blood mononuclear cells from that sample were used for TCR beta sequencing. The Qiagen DNeasy Blood Extraction Kit was used to extract genomic DNA from the blood cell samples. The library came from the immunoSEQ multiplex PCR assay. For the multiplex PCR, a mixture combining 60 forward primers for TCR Vbeta segments and 13 reverse primers for TCR Jbeta segments was used. A multiplex PCR assay on genomic DNA amplified the CDR3 region of rearranged TCR beta genes. The Illumina HiSeq System was used to sequence the amplified TCR beta libraries as 87-base-pair reads. The source study handled its data this way. A later analysis tallied tens of millions of unique TCR beta chains across the 600 to 700 repertoires, and approximately 12 million of those chains were shared by two or more donors. To remove PCR and sequencing errors, raw reads were error-corrected and collapsed into unique sequences using a nearest-neighbor algorithm that merged closely related sequences. CDR3 sequences were aligned to IMGT reference sequences to assign V, D and J gene segments. For a sequence to be retained, at least a six-nucleotide match to both a V gene segment and a J gene segment was required. Rearrangements were classified as productive when the CDR3 lacked stop codons and remained in frame with V and J, and all other rearrangements were classified as non-productive. CDR3 was defined according to IMGT convention as the region running from the second conserved V-encoded cysteine to the conserved J-encoded phenylalanine. The earlier analysis of more than 450 of the donors excluded sequences that lacked an unambiguous match to a single V gene segment. In an earlier analysis of roughly 600 of the donors, a V segment was called functional when productive rearrangements were above 56.7%, and segregating when the standard deviation between donors exceeded 5%. A statistical classification framework was built for diagnosing cytomegalovirus status from the catalog of TCR beta chain sequences. In a later analysis, TCR nucleotide sequences were compared against IMGT/GENE-DB human TR gene sequences so that V and J genes could be assigned. In a later analysis, CDR3 sequences and most-parsimonious VDJ recombination scenarios were assigned using the TCRdist pipeline. In a later analysis, each TCR beta chain was defined by its CDR3 amino acid sequence together with its V-gene family, and reads lacking a unique V-gene family were excluded. A later analysis removed 550 to 700 highly shared, low-generation-probability nucleotide sequences to deal with suspected cross-contamination and a sequencing artifact. A later analysis calculated a clonal expansion index for each public chain from normalized within-repertoire ranks of inferred template counts. In a later analysis, generation probabilities were computed using a VDJ recombination model fitted to out-of-frame rearrangements, and the results were checked against IGoR. Hypergeometric tests were used in a later analysis to score TCR-TCR, TCR-HLA and TCR-CMV co-occurrence, with a repertoire-size bias correction applied to the TCR pairs. In a later analysis, false discovery rates were estimated by permuting HLA or CMV assignments 20 times. In a later analysis, co-occurring TCRs were grouped using DBSCAN, with TCRdist sequence similarity added in when clustering inside HLA-allele-positive subsets. For co-occurrence clustering, repertoires with fewer than 30,000 or more than 120,000 public chains were excluded, along with 5 or 6 repertoires with anomalous nucleotide sharing. Sourced from immuneACCESS, this table was stored by TCRdb with only in-frame sequences that have V and J called. A share of the clones is absent; for the studies checked, an unresolved V gene accounts for under half, and the remainder has no known explanation. The DNA was the basis for D and trimming; V, J and clone size are from that table. This sample is represented by 170,000 or so clones; roughly 78% of them were singletons. 0.5% to 0.8% of the sample goes to the ten largest clones.

The chain is encoded by TRBV11-1 joined to TRBJ2-1, with 13 bases in between that match TRBD2. The sequenced material came from PBMCs. The sequence derives from a boy between 10 and 17 years old in good health and CMV-seronegative. This receptor has the CDR3 CASSSRLAGGRSSYNEQFF. The bases are TGTGCCAGCAGCTCCCGACTAGCGGGGGGCCGTAGCTCCTACAATGAGCAGTTCTTC.